This T cell receptor (beta chain) comes out of a study of CD8 T cells in Susac syndrome. Whole-study results and caveats: As the study acknowledged, the number of individuals in its TCR sequencing and HLA analysis was relatively small.

With random hexamers, reverse transcription was performed on about 0.45 to 1 ug of RNA. TCRdb reprocessed the immunoSEQ multiplex PCR reads with MiXCR, giving one entry per CDR3 protein. The sample consists of 160,000 or so distinct CDR3 sequences, 94% of them appearing once. To note about this clonotype: Its target is not known.

Losses at the gene ends were 0 bases for V and 2 bases for J; bases not matched to a gene: 6. Germline-derived CDR1 and CDR2 are DFQATT and SNEGSKA (reference sequence). CDR3 size: 17 residues. Sequencing targeted TCR beta in T cells from blood (CD8+ and CD4+). CD8+ and CD4+ T cells were negatively isolated; TEMRA cells were FACS-enriched. Sequencing was carried out using CD4+ T cells from PBMCs. This receptor was identified in a human donor with multiple sclerosis. V gene TRBV20-1 combines with J gene TRBJ2-1, with 11 positions matching TRBD2. The DNA of the CDR3 is TGCAGTGCTAGAGACCTCGGGACTAGCGGAACCTACAATGAGCAGTTCTTC. Its protein product is CSARDLGTSGTYNEQFF.